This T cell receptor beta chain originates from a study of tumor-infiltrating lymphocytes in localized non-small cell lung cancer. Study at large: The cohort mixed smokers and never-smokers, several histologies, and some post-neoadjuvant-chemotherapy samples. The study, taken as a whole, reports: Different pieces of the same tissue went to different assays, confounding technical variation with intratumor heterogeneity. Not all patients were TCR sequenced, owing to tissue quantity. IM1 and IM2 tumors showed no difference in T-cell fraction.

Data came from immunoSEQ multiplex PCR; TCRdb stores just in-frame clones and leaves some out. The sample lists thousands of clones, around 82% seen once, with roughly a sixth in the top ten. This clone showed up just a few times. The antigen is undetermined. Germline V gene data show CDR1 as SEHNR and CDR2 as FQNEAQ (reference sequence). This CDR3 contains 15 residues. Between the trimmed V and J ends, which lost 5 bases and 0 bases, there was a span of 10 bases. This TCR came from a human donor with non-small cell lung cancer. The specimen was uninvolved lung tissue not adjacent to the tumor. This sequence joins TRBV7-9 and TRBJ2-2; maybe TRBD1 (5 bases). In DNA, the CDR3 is TGTGCCAGCAGCCAATGGGGCCCGAACACCGGGGAGCTGTTTTTT. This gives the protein CASSQWGPNTGELFF.